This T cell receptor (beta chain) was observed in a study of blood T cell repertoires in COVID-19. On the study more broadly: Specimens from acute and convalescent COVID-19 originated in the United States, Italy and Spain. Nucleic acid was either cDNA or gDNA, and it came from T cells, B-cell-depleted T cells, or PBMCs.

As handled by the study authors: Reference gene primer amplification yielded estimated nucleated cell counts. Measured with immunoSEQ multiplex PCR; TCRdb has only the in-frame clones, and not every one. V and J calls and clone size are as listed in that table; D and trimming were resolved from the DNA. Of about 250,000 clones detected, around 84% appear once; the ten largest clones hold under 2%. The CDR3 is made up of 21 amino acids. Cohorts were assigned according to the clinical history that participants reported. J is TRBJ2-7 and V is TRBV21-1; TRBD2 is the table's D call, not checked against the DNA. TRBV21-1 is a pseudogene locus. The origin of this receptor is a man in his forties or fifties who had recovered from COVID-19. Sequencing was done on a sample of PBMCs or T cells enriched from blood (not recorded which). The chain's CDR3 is CASSKAPGLAGVRGTNYEQYF. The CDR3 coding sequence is TGTGCCAGCAGCAAAGCCCCGGGACTAGCGGGAGTAAGAGGGACTAACTACGAGCAGTACTTC.